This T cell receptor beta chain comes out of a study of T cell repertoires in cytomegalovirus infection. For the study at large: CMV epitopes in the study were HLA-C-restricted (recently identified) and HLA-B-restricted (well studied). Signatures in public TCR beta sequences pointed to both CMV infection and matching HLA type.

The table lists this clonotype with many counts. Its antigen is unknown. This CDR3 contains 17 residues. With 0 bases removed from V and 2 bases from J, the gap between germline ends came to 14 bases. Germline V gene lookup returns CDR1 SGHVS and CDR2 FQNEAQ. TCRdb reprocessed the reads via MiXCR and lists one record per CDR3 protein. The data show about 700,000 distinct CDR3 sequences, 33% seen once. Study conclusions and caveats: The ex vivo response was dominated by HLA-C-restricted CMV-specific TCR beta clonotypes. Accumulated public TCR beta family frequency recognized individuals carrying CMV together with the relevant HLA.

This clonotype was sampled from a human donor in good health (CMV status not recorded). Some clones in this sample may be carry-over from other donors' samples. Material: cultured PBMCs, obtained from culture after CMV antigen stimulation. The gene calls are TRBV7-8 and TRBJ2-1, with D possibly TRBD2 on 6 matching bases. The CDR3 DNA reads TGTGCCAGCAGCTTAGCGGCGGCTAGCGCGACCTACAATGAGCAGTTCTTC. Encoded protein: CASSLAAASATYNEQFF.